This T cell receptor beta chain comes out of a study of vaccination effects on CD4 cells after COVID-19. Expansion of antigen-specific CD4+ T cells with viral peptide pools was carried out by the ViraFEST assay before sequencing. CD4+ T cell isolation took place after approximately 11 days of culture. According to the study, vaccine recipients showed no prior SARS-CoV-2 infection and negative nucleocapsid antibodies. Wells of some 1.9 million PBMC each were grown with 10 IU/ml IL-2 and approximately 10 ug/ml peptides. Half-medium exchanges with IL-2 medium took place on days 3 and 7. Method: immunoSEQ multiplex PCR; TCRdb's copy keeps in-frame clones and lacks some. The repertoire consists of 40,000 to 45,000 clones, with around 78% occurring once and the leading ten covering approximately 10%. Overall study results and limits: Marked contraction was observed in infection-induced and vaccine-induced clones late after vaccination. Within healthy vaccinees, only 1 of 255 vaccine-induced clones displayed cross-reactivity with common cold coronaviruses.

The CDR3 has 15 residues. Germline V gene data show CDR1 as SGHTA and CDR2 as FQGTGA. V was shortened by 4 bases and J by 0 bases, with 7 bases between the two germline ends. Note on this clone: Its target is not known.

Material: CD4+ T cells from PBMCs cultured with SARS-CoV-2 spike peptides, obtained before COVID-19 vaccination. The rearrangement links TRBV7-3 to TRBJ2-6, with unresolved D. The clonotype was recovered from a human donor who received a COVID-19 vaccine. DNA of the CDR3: TGTGCCAGCAGCTATCACGACTCTGGGGCCAACGTCCTGACTTTC. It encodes CASSYHDSGANVLTF.